Below, 8 T cell receptor beta chains from the same sample are listed, as sequenced in a study of identifying expanded T cells in peripheral blood (dated by TCRdb to about 2019). Receptor libraries were prepared by the immunoSEQ multiplex PCR assay. TCRdb holds this immuneACCESS table with in-frame rearrangements only. Some clones are missing; in checked studies, unresolved V genes explain under half, and the rest has no known cause. Counted in this sample were more than 85,000 clones; around 88% of them appeared once. The ten top clones hold roughly 14% of the sample. The source material was blood. These receptors all come from a person aged 18 to 70 in good health.

The genes are TRBV7-3 and TRBJ2-3; D remains ambiguous. The CDR3 loop spans 12 amino acids. V was cut by 4 bases and J by 1 base, with 3 bases left in between. Per germline, CDR1 SGHTA and CDR2 FQGTGA. CDR3 loop: CASSSRTDTQYF. In DNA form, the CDR3 reads TGTGCCAGCAGCTCTCGCACAGATACGCAGTATTTT.

The chain is built from TRBV18 and TRBJ1-1; TRBD1 agrees at 7 bases. This CDR3 is built from 15 residues. The V and J ends lost 4 bases and 4 bases, in that order; junction bases with no gene match: 9. The germline CDR1 and CDR2 sequences are KGHSH and LQKENI. Written as DNA, the CDR3 is TGTGCCAGCTCACAGAGGTCGACAGGGAGCACTGAAGCTTTCTTT. As protein: CASSQRSTGSTEAFF.

The genes are TRBV5-1 and TRBJ2-7; TRBD1 is a possible D gene (5 bases). Deletions cut 2 bases from V and 4 bases from J, with 10 bases between. The CDR3 covers 13 residues. CDR1 SGHRS and CDR2 YFSETQ come from the germline V gene. The CDR3 nucleotides read TGCGCCAGCAGCTTTGACAGAAGGTACGAGCAGTACTTC. This encodes CASSFDRRYEQYF.

The rearrangement uses TRBV5-1 and TRBJ2-5, with 7 bases matching TRBD1. In germline, CDR1 is SGHRS, CDR2 YFSETQ. The J segment lost 0 bases and the V segment lost 5 bases, leaving 4 bases of the junction unmatched. The CDR3 runs 14 residues. The CDR3 DNA reads TGCGCCAGCAGTCCAGGACAGGACCAAGAGACCCAGTACTTC. It translates to CASSPGQDQETQYF.

The rearrangement uses TRBV10-3 and TRBJ2-5; TRBD2 matches 8 bases. The CDR3 totals 15 residues. The germline CDR1 and CDR2 sequences are ENHRY and SYGVKD. The trim removed 3 bases at V and 4 bases at J, leaving 7 bases unmatched. CDR3 in DNA: TGTGCCATCAGTGATTCGGGGGGGAAATTAGAGACCCAGTACTTC. This gives the protein CAISDSGGKLETQYF.

A few counts support this clone. This chain uses TRBV19 with TRBJ1-1; D gene ambiguous. V was pared by 5 bases and J by 6 bases, with 10 bases between. The CDR3 totals 12 residues. Germline V CDR1 and CDR2: LNHDA, SQIVND (reference sequence). This chain's CDR3 is CASSLGVAEAFF. The CDR3 DNA is TGTGCCAGTAGTCTCGGGGTGGCTGAAGCTTTCTTT.

V usage is TRBV29-1 and J usage is TRBJ1-2; TRBD1 agrees at 8 bases. Germline CDR1 and CDR2: SQVTM and ANQGSEA. The V segment lost 7 bases and the J segment 3 bases; nucleotides outside the gene matches: 7. CDR3 length equals 13 residues. The CDR3 bases are TGCAGCGACATCACACAGGGGGACTATGGCTACACCTTC. Its protein product is CSDITQGDYGYTF.

This sequence joins TRBV9 and TRBJ1-3; D is uncertain. The CDR3 sequence is 16 residues long. Trimming stripped 0 bases from V and 1 base from J, with 11 bases between. The germline V gene has CDR1 SGDLS and CDR2 YYNGEE. As DNA, the CDR3 is TGTGCCAGCAGCGTAGCTGGGCCCCATTCTGGAAACACCATATATTTT. Its protein is CASSVAGPHSGNTIYF.